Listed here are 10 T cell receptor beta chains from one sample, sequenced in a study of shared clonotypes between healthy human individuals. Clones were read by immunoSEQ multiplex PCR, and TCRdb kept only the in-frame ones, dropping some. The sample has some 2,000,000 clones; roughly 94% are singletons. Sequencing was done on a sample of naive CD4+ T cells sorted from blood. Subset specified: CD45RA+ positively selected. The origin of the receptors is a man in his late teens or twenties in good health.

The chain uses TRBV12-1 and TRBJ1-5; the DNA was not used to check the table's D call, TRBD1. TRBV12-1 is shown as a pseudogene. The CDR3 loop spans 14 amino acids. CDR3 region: CASTIGTGNQPQHF. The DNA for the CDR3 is TGTGCCAGCACAATCGGGACAGGGAATCAGCCCCAGCATTTT.

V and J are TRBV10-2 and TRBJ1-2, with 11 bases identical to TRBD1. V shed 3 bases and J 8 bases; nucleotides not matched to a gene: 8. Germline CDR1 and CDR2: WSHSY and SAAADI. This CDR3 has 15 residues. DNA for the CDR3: TGCGCCAGCAGTGACCTTGGGACAGGGGGAACGGGCTACACCTTC. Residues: CASSDLGTGGTGYTF.

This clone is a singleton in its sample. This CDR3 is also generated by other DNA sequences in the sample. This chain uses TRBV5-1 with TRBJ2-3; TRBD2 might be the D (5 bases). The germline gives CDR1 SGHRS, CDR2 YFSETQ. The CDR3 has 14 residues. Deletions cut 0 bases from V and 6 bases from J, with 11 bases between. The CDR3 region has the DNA TGCGCCAGCAGCTTGGGTCGGGAAGGGGATACGCAGTATTTT. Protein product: CASSLGREGDTQYF.

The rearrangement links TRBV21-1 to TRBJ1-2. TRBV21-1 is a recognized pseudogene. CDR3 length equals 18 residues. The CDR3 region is CASSSNFPRDGELYGYTF. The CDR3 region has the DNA TGTGCCAGCAGCTCAAATTTCCCCCGGGACGGTGAGCTCTATGGCTACACCTTC.

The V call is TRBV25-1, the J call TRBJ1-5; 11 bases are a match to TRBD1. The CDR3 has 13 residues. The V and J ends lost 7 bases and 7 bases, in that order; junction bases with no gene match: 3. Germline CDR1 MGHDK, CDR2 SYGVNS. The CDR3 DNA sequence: TGTGCCAGCAAGGGACAGGGGGAACAGCCCCAGCATTTT. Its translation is CASKGQGEQPQHF.

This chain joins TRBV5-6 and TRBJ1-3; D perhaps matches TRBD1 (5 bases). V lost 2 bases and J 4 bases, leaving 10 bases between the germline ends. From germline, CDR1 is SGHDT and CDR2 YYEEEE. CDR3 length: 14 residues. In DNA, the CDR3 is TGTGCCAGCAGCTTCCAGGGTCCGGGAAACACCATATATTTT. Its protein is CASSFQGPGNTIYF.

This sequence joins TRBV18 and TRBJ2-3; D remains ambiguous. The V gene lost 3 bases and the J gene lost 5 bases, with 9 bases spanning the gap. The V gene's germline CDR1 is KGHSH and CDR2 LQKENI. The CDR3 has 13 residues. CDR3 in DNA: TGTGCCAGCTCACCCAATAGCCGAGATACGCAGTATTTT. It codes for CASSPNSRDTQYF.

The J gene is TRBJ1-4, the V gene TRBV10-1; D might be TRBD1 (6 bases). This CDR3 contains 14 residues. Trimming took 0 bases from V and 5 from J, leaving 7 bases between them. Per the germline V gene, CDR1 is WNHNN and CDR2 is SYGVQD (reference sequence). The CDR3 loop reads CASSESRGNEKLFF. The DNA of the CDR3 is TGCGCCAGCAGTGAGTCTAGGGGGAATGAAAAACTGTTTTTT.

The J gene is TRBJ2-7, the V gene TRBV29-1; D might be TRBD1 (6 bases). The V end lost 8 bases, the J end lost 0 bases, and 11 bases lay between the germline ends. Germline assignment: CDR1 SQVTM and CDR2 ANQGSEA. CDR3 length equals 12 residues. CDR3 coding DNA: TGCAGCACTTCGGACAGCTCCTACGAGCAGTACTTC. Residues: CSTSDSSYEQYF.

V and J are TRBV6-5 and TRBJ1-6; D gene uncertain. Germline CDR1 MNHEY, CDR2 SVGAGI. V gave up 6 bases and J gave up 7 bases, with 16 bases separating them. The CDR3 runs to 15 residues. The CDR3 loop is CASRLYGVRNSPLHF. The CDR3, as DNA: TGTGCCAGCAGGTTGTACGGGGTTAGGAATTCACCCCTCCACTTT.